Listed here are 24 T cell receptor beta chains from one sample, sequenced in a study of blood T cell repertoires in COVID-19. Sequencing used immunoSEQ multiplex PCR; TCRdb keeps in-frame clones, though not all of them. The table includes 300,000 to 400,000 clones, roughly 87% detected once. The sequencing input was peripheral blood. Receptors originate from a middle-aged man with active or convalescent COVID-19.

This chain connects TRBV7-2 to TRBJ1-2, with 8 nucleotides matching TRBD1. The trim removed 6 bases at V and 7 bases at J, leaving 7 bases unmatched. This CDR3 is 13 amino acids long. Germline CDR1 reads SGHTA; CDR2 reads FQGNSA. CDR3 amino acids: CASSRQTGAGYTF. The CDR3 DNA follows: TGTGCCAGCAGTCGTCAGACAGGGGCTGGCTACACCTTC. The whole variable domain, remainder taken from reference TRBV7-2 and TRBJ1-2, is GAGVSQSPSNKVTEKGKDVELRCDPISGHTALYWYRQSLGQGLEFLIYFQGNSAPDKSGLPSDRFSAERTGGSVSTLTIQRTQQEDSAVYLCASSRQTGAGYTFGSGTRLTVV.

The genes are TRBV7-2 and TRBJ2-2; 8 bases align to TRBD1. In germline, CDR1 is SGHTA, CDR2 FQGNSA. V was clipped by 2 bases and J by 6 bases; unmatched bases: 11. The CDR3 length is 17 residues. CDR3 in amino acids: CASSLTTGQGRAGELFF. In DNA form, the CDR3 reads TGTGCCAGCAGCTTAACGACCGGACAGGGTCGTGCCGGGGAGCTGTTTTTT.

The chain carries TRBV5-1 and TRBJ2-3, with TRBD1 identical over 7 bases. Germline V lookup: CDR1 SGHRS, CDR2 YFSETQ. J gave up 3 bases and V 6 bases, and 4 bases lay outside the gene matches. The length of the CDR3 is 13 residues. CDR3 sequence reads: CASTQGETDTQYF. In DNA, the CDR3 is TGCGCCAGCACGCAGGGGGAGACAGATACGCAGTATTTT.

V and J are TRBV28 and TRBJ1-5, with D perhaps matching TRBD1 (6 bases). The germline V and J ends were trimmed by 8 bases and 0 bases, with 17 bases remaining between them. The CDR3 sequence is 16 residues long. In germline, CDR1 is MDHEN, CDR2 SYDVKM. The CDR3: CASLGAGTHSNQPQHF. The CDR3 nucleotides are TGTGCCAGCCTAGGGGCCGGGACACATAGCAATCAGCCCCAGCATTTT.

This chain connects TRBV14 to TRBJ1-3; D not resolved. The CDR3 contains 15 residues. The germline CDR1 and CDR2 sequences are SGHDN and FVKESK. V was pared by 0 bases and J by 0 bases, with 6 bases between. CDR3 amino acids: CASSQDSLSGNTIYF. The DNA of the CDR3 is TGTGCCAGCAGCCAAGACAGTCTCTCTGGAAACACCATATATTTT.

This sequence joins TRBV13 and TRBJ1-5; tentative D call: TRBD1 (5 bases). V was pared by 2 bases and J by 1 base, with 6 bases between. The CDR3 is 14 residues long. The germline V gene has CDR1 PRHDT and CDR2 FYEKMQ (reference sequence). CDR3 amino acids: CASSLQGSNQPQHF. CDR3 in DNA: TGTGCCAGCAGCTTACAGGGCAGCAATCAGCCCCAGCATTTT.

This clone showed up just once. The gene calls are TRBV6-1 and TRBJ2-5, with D hard to call. Trimming took 3 bases from V and 2 from J, leaving 4 bases between them. Germline values: CDR1 MNHNS, CDR2 SASEGT. CDR3 length: 12 amino acids. CDR3 coding DNA: TGTGCCAGCAGTGACCTACAAGAGACCCAGTACTTC. It encodes CASSDLQETQYF.

This chain links TRBV3-1 (or the pseudogene TRBV3-2) with TRBJ2-1, with D tentatively TRBD2 (5 bases). CDR1 LGHDT and CDR2 YNNKEL come from the germline V gene (reference sequence). The V end lost 0 bases, the J end lost 10 bases, and 22 bases lay between the germline ends. The CDR3 is 17 residues long. The CDR3 sequence is CASSQDPPGTIRREQFF. For the CDR3, the DNA is TGTGCCAGCAGCCAAGACCCCCCAGGCACTATTCGGAGGGAGCAGTTCTTC.

V and J are TRBV6-4 and TRBJ1-2; 10 bases are shared with TRBD1. The junction had 13 bases not matched to a gene; V was cut back by 7 bases and J by 8 bases. Germline V gene lookup returns CDR1 MRHNA and CDR2 SNTAGT. There are 15 residues in the CDR3. CDR3 amino acids: CASKTYGTGARGYTF. DNA of the CDR3: TGTGCCAGCAAAACGTACGGGACAGGGGCGCGAGGCTACACCTTC.

The rearrangement joins TRBV27 to TRBJ2-7; 7 nucleotides match TRBD1. This CDR3 is 15 amino acids long. CDR1 is MNHEY and CDR2 is SMNVEV in the germline V gene (reference sequence). V dropped 5 bases and J dropped 0; count of bases not matched to a gene: 7. The CDR3 sequence is CASSTTRQGSYEQYF. As DNA, the CDR3 is TGTGCCAGCAGTACCACTCGACAGGGCTCCTACGAGCAGTACTTC.

On this clone itself: Other DNA sequences of this sample code for an identical CDR3. The chain joins TRBV18 to TRBJ2-7, with TRBD1 as a possible D gene (5 bases). From germline, CDR1 is KGHSH and CDR2 LQKENI. V was cut by 1 base and J by 0 bases, with 10 bases left in between. There are 15 residues in the CDR3. The DNA of the CDR3 is TGTGCCAGCTCACCACTCCAGGGTAGCTCCTACGAGCAGTACTTC. Translating it yields CASSPLQGSSYEQYF.

This sequence joins TRBV10-3 and TRBJ2-7; 9 nucleotides line up with TRBD1. This CDR3 region has 15 residues. In germline, CDR1 is ENHRY, CDR2 SYGVKD. V gave up 2 bases and J gave up 2 bases; unmatched junction bases: 4. CDR3 nucleotide sequence: TGTGCCATCAGTGAGGGGACAGGGATAACCTACGAGCAGTACTTC. Encoded protein: CAISEGTGITYEQYF.

The chain's CDR3 is CASSLTRSSEQYF. CDR3 nucleotides: TGTGCCAGCAGCTTGACTAGGTCTAGCGAGCAGTACTTC. This chain joins TRBV11-2 and TRBJ2-7; TRBD2 is a possible D gene (6 bases). The CDR3 sequence is 13 residues long. Trimming stripped 3 bases from V and 6 bases from J, with 12 bases between. Per germline, CDR1 SGHAT and CDR2 FQNNGV.

The DNA of the CDR3 is TGCGCCAGCAGCCAAGACAGGGACAGACAAGAGACCCAGTACTTC. It codes for CASSQDRDRQETQYF. This rearrangement joins TRBV4-3 to TRBJ2-5; 7 nucleotides align to TRBD1. The CDR3 covers 15 residues. The J segment lost 2 bases and the V segment lost 0 bases, leaving 3 bases of the junction unmatched. The V gene's germline CDR1 is LGHNA and CDR2 YSLEER.

This clone showed up just a few times. The chain couples TRBV18 to TRBJ2-7; 8 nucleotides match TRBD2. The junction had 5 bases not matched to a gene; V was cut back by 0 bases and J by 13 bases. This CDR3 spans 12 amino acids. In germline, CDR1 is KGHSH, CDR2 LQKENI. As DNA, the CDR3 is TGTGCCAGCTCACCACCTTCGGGGGGGGTCTACTTC. Protein product: CASSPPSGGVYF.

This chain links TRBV6-1 with TRBJ1-1, with D perhaps matching TRBD1 (6 bases). The CDR3 has 18 amino acids. Trimming took off 1 base at V and 6 bases at J, with 24 bases between the two ends. Germline V CDR1 and CDR2: MNHNS, SASEGT. In DNA, the CDR3 is TGTGCCAGCAGTGAAGAGGTCGGCGTCGGCAGGGGATTCGCTGAAGCTTTCTTT. This encodes CASSEEVGVGRGFAEAFF.

This clone was seen just once. The chain links TRBV5-1 to TRBJ2-3, with D maybe TRBD2 (5 bases). The V gene lost 5 bases and the J gene lost 2 bases, with 12 bases spanning the gap. The CDR3 is 14 residues long. Germline V lookup: CDR1 SGHRS, CDR2 YFSETQ. CDR3 in amino acids: CASREAPSTDTQYF. In DNA form, the CDR3 reads TGCGCCAGCAGGGAGGCGCCCTCCACAGATACGCAGTATTTT.

The chain recombines TRBV6-1 with TRBJ1-2, with D perhaps TRBD1 (6 bases). Trimming left V 6 bases short and J 8 bases short, with 13 bases between. The CDR3 loop spans 12 amino acids. CDR1 and CDR2 (germline): MNHNS, SASEGT. The CDR3: CASRTGADGYTF. The CDR3 DNA reads TGTGCCAGCAGGACAGGCGCGGACGGCTACACCTTC.

J is TRBJ1-2 and V is TRBV19; D gene uncertain. The ends were cut back, 3 bases at V and 0 bases at J, with 8 bases in the middle. The CDR3 is 14 amino acids. In germline, CDR1 is LNHDA, CDR2 SQIVND (reference sequence). CDR3 DNA sequence: TGTGCCAGTAGTATGCGCGAGGCTAACTATGGCTACACCTTC. It specifies CASSMREANYGYTF.

This chain uses TRBV27 with TRBJ2-3, with TRBD2 matching 14 bases. Germline V gene sequence: CDR1 MNHEY, CDR2 SMNVEV (reference sequence). CDR3 length: 15 residues. After removal of 5 bases from V and 5 bases from J, the junction contained 3 bases not matched to a gene. This CDR3 is CASSEGLAGVDTQYF. DNA of the CDR3: TGTGCCAGCAGTGAGGGACTAGCGGGGGTAGATACGCAGTATTTT.

The chain uses TRBV11-2 and TRBJ2-7; TRBD2 matches at 10 bases. V lost 2 bases, J lost 0 bases, and 1 base stayed unmatched. The CDR3 is 15 amino acids. Germline V CDR1 and CDR2: SGHAT, FQNNGV. The CDR3: CASSLLAGDSYEQYF. The CDR3 region has the DNA TGTGCCAGCAGCTTACTAGCGGGAGACTCCTACGAGCAGTACTTC. Drawing the rest from reference TRBV11-2 and TRBJ2-7, the complete variable domain is EAGVAQSPRYKIIEKRQSVAFWCNPISGHATLYWYQQILGQGPKLLIQFQNNGVVDDSQLPKDRFSAERLKGVDSTLKIQPAKLEDSAVYLCASSLLAGDSYEQYFGPGTRLTVT.

The chain carries TRBV28 and TRBJ2-7; 13 positions agree with TRBD2. V gave up 7 bases and J gave up 0 bases; unmatched junction bases: 21. The CDR3 loop spans 21 amino acids. Germline V lookup: CDR1 MDHEN, CDR2 SYDVKM. Written as DNA, the CDR3 is TGTGCCAGCAACTCCGCCTTATTGGGACAGGGGACTAGCGGGACCTCCTACGAGCAGTACTTC. Amino acid sequence: CASNSALLGQGTSGTSYEQYF.

V and J are TRBV5-4 and TRBJ1-2; TRBD1 aligns across 7 bases. This CDR3 comprises 15 residues. V was clipped by 3 bases and J by 5 bases; unmatched bases: 10. CDR1 and CDR2 from the germline V gene are SGHNT and YYREEE (reference sequence). The CDR3 is CASSSRTGGDYGYTF. Here the CDR3 DNA reads TGTGCCAGCAGCTCAAGGACAGGAGGGGATTATGGCTACACCTTC.

This clone appeared a single time. The rearrangement uses TRBV18 and TRBJ2-7; perhaps TRBD1 as D (6 bases). The CDR3 is made up of 14 amino acids. Trimming shortened V by 4 bases and J by 0 bases, and 10 bases separated the two germline ends. Germline-derived CDR1 and CDR2 are KGHSH and LQKENI. The CDR3 DNA is TGTGCCAGCTCACTGTTGGACAGCTCCTACGAGCAGTACTTC. This codes for CASSLLDSSYEQYF.